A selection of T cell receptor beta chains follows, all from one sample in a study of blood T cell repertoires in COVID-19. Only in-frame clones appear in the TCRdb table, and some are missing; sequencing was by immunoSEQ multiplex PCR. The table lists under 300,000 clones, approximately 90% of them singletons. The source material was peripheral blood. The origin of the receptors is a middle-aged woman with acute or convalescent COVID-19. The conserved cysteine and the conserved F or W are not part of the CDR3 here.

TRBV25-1 ASSLGGNTEAF
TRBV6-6 ASRQGQGGQPQH
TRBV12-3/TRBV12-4 ASSLVDNSPLH
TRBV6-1 ASSDRPGGGGYT
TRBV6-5 ASSYSGTGTEAF
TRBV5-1 ASSLGTEQPQH
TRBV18 ASSALGQDTGELF
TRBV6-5 ASRGQGTNSPLH
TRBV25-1 ASSVQGVGDTIY
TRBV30 AGTTGGQDGYT
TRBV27 ASSLTPAGVSGNTIY
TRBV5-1 ASNDGGNSPLH
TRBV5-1 ASSVAGGRGNSPLH
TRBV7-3 ASSLTSGVTDTQY
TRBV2 ASSEGRVTQY
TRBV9 ASSVDGGRNQPQH
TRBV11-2 ASSPSQVTDTQY
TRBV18 ASSRPTGSQGYT
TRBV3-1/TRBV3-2 ASSLRGTRETQY
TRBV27 ASTKGTSADNEQF
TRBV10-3 AISEGTGVKGYT
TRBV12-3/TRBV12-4 ASRLRDRAGYT
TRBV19 ATRSGMDYGYT
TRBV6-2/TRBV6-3 ASSSQGGNQPQH
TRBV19 ATSGQGSYNEQF
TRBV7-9 ASSLALAGGTGNTIY
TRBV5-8 ASSLGGLAGYTGELF
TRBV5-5 ASSWDRGRELF
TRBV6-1 ASSERSRGLGSPLH
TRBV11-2 ASTNSGGNEQF
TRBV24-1 ATSDLSPGNEQF
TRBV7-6 ASSSNGGTGNTGELF
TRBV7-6 ASSLWGGDQETQY
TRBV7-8 ASSLNPTGTGNTIY
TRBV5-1 ASSSLQDYNEQF
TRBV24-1 ATSDTVKAKDTQY
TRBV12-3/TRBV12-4 ASSLGQAYTIY
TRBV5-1 ASTGDNYGYT
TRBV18 ASSRDRLSQPQH
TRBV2 ATIRTSGGTNTGELF
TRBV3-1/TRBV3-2 ASSQGQTQY
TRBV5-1 ASSSAGTGRNEQF
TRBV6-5 ASRRQVYSNQPQH
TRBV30 AWSRKGAGEKLF
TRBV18 ASSPPGTGVPDTQY
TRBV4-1 ASSHTTGGGQPQH